Each of the 22 T cell receptor beta chains below was sequenced from the same sample in a study of shared clonotypes between healthy human individuals. The naive CD8 population came from CD45RO-negative cells selected for CCR7, without terminally differentiated effector memory CD45RA+ cells. Measured with immunoSEQ multiplex PCR; TCRdb has only the in-frame clones, and not every one. This sample carries almost 700,000 clones, about 90% of them seen once, and the ten largest clones take roughly 22%. The sample consisted of naive CD8+ T cells sorted from blood. The receptors come from a man aged 30-40 years in good health.

The chain recombines TRBV7-6 with TRBJ1-4, with 7 positions matching TRBD1. V shed 6 bases and J 3 bases; nucleotides not matched to a gene: 1. CDR1 is SGHVS, CDR2 FNYEAQ, per germline. The CDR3 consists of 13 residues. The CDR3 DNA sequence: TGTGCCAGCAGGACAGGGTCTAATGAAAAACTGTTTTTT. This gives the protein CASRTGSNEKLFF.

The genes are TRBV2 and TRBJ2-1; D ambiguous. Germline V gene data show CDR1 as SNHLY and CDR2 as FYNNEI. This CDR3 is 14 amino acids long. Trimming removed 10 bases from V and 5 bases from J, with 18 bases in between. CDR3 protein: CAIYLAAPNNEQFF. For the CDR3, the DNA is TGTGCCATCTACCTTGCCGCGCCGAACAATGAGCAGTTCTTC.

Comment on this clone: Additional DNA sequences in this sample encode the identical CDR3. The CDR3 loop reads CASSLENTEAFF. The CDR3 nucleotides read TGTGCCAGCAGCTTGGAGAACACTGAAGCTTTCTTT. The chain links TRBV7-9 to TRBJ1-1; no definite D call. Trimming removed 3 bases from V and 1 base from J, with 3 bases in between. Looked up from germline, CDR1 is SEHNR and CDR2 is FQNEAQ (reference sequence). The CDR3 contains 12 residues.

The chain recombines TRBV4-1 with TRBJ2-7, with D maybe TRBD2 (6 bases). V was clipped by 1 base and J by 5 bases, with 9 bases between them. Germline V lookup: CDR1 MGHRA, CDR2 YSYEKL. The CDR3 is 13 amino acids. This chain's CDR3 is CASSQVWGDEQYF. Written as DNA, the CDR3 is TGCGCCAGCAGCCAAGTTTGGGGGGACGAGCAGTACTTC.

This chain uses TRBV4-1 with TRBJ2-7, with 7 positions matching TRBD2. This CDR3 has 17 amino acids. Trimming took 5 bases from V and 5 from J; bases not matched to a gene: 18. CDR1 is MGHRA and CDR2 is YSYEKL in the germline V gene. CDR3 nucleotides: TGCGCCAGCAGCTCGTTTCTCGGCGCGGGAGTAAACAACGAGCAGTACTTC. It translates to CASSSFLGAGVNNEQYF.

This chain joins TRBV29-1 and TRBJ2-7; TRBD1 is a possible D gene (6 bases). The germline V and J ends were trimmed by 3 bases and 0 bases, with 9 bases remaining between them. The CDR3 runs 13 residues. Per germline, CDR1 SQVTM and CDR2 ANQGSEA. The CDR3 protein is CSVDRGNSYEQYF. The CDR3 DNA follows: TGCAGCGTTGACAGGGGAAACTCCTACGAGCAGTACTTC.

This sequence joins TRBV27 and TRBJ2-3, with a tentative D call TRBD2 (5 bases). V was trimmed by 3 bases and J by 0 bases, leaving 19 bases between them. The CDR3 totals 18 residues. The germline V gene encodes CDR1 MNHEY and CDR2 SMNVEV (reference sequence). CDR3 bases: TGTGCCAGCAGTTTTACCCCCACTTTAGAGGGTAGCACAGATACGCAGTATTTT. This sequence encodes CASSFTPTLEGSTDTQYF.

The chain employs TRBV13 and TRBJ2-7, with 11 bases fitting TRBD1. Germline V gene data show CDR1 as PRHDT and CDR2 as FYEKMQ (reference sequence). There are 15 residues in the CDR3. The J segment lost 2 bases and the V segment lost 1 base, leaving 1 base of the junction unmatched. DNA for the CDR3: TGTGCCAGCAGCTTAGAGGGACAGGGGGCCTACGAGCAGTACTTC. This sequence encodes CASSLEGQGAYEQYF.

The chain links TRBV4-1 to TRBJ1-3; the D is unclear. V lost 1 base to trimming and J lost 0 bases, with 16 bases between them. The CDR3 length is 18 residues. Looked up from germline, CDR1 is MGHRA and CDR2 is YSYEKL. The DNA for the CDR3 is TGCGCCAGCAGCCAAGCCCCACTATTAGGGAGCTCTGGAAACACCATATATTTT. Protein sequence: CASSQAPLLGSSGNTIYF.

The chain joins TRBV4-3 to TRBJ2-1; no firm D call. The CDR3 sequence is 17 residues long. The germline gives CDR1 LGHNA, CDR2 YSLEER. V was cut by 0 bases and J by 3 bases, with 15 bases left in between. CDR3 residues: CASSQDQVRILYNEQFF. CDR3 DNA sequence: TGCGCCAGCAGCCAAGATCAAGTCAGGATCCTCTACAATGAGCAGTTCTTC.

This clone was observed a single time. This chain links TRBV11-2 with TRBJ2-5; 7 bases align to TRBD2. This CDR3 has 17 amino acids. Germline V gene lookup returns CDR1 SGHAT and CDR2 FQNNGV. After removal of 5 bases from V and 3 bases from J, the junction contained 15 bases not matched to a gene. The CDR3 here is CASSRPAWRELKETQYF. The CDR3 DNA reads TGTGCCAGCAGCCGACCCGCCTGGCGGGAGTTAAAAGAGACCCAGTACTTC.

This sequence joins TRBV7-6 and TRBJ2-5, with 9 bases fitting TRBD1. V lost 3 bases, J lost 3 bases, and 5 bases stayed unmatched. CDR3 length equals 15 residues. Germline V gene lookup returns CDR1 SGHVS and CDR2 FNYEAQ. Written as DNA, the CDR3 is TGTGCCAGCAGCTTTGATACAGGGGGCAAAGAGACCCAGTACTTC. It yields the protein CASSFDTGGKETQYF.

The chain combines TRBV19 with TRBJ2-1; the D gene is possibly TRBD2 (5 bases). This CDR3 has 15 amino acids. Trimming shortened V by 7 bases and J by 2 bases, and 15 bases separated the two germline ends. The germline V gene has CDR1 LNHDA and CDR2 SQIVND (reference sequence). The CDR3 here is CASTPSSGTYNEQFF. CDR3 sequence (DNA): TGTGCCAGTACCCCTAGTTCGGGAACCTACAATGAGCAGTTCTTC.

The CDR3 sequence: CAWSVGQGSTEAFF. The DNA of the CDR3 is TGTGCCTGGAGCGTGGGACAGGGGAGCACTGAAGCTTTCTTT. The rearrangement joins TRBV30 to TRBJ1-1, with 10 bases aligning to TRBD1. The CDR3 has 14 amino acids. Germline lookup yields CDR1 GTSNPN and CDR2 SVGIG (reference sequence). After removal of 3 bases from V and 4 bases from J, the junction contained 5 bases not matched to a gene.

This sequence joins TRBV5-5 and TRBJ2-2; D gene unclear. Germline V gene sequence: CDR1 SGHKS, CDR2 YYEKEE (reference sequence). This CDR3 region has 14 residues. Trimming removed 4 bases from V and 3 bases from J, with 10 bases in between. The CDR3 here is CASSPAQYTGELFF. The CDR3 nucleotides read TGTGCCAGCAGCCCGGCACAGTACACCGGGGAGCTGTTTTTT.

About this clone itself: In the same sample, other DNA sequences code for this CDR3. V is TRBV5-1 and J is TRBJ2-7, with 13 nucleotides matching TRBD2. The CDR3 sequence is 15 residues long. V dropped 1 base and J dropped 3; count of bases not matched to a gene: 1. Germline V CDR1 and CDR2: SGHRS, YFSETQ. In DNA, the CDR3 is TGCGCCAGCAGCTTGTGGACTAGCGGGAGCTACGAGCAGTACTTC. Translated: CASSLWTSGSYEQYF. The variable domain in full, completed from reference TRBV5-1 and TRBJ2-7, reads KAGVTQTPRYLIKTRGQQVTLSCSPISGHRSVSWYQQTPGQGLQFLFEYFSETQRNKGNFPGRFSGRQFSNSRSEMNVSTLELGDSALYLCASSLWTSGSYEQYFGPGTRLTVT.

This chain connects TRBV6-6 to TRBJ2-7; possibly TRBD2 for D (6 bases). Germline loops: CDR1 MNHNY, CDR2 SVGAGI (reference sequence). The CDR3 is made up of 15 amino acids. V was cut by 6 bases and J by 2 bases, with 17 bases left in between. DNA of the CDR3: TGTGCCAGCAGCCCTTTTGCTAGCGCGACCTACGAGCAGTACTTC. It is translated as CASSPFASATYEQYF.

Concerning this clone: The identical CDR3 is also encoded by other nucleotide sequences in the sample. This chain uses TRBV7-9 with TRBJ1-3; D is ambiguous. In germline, CDR1 is SEHNR, CDR2 FQNEAQ (reference sequence). Trimming left V 1 base short and J 4 bases short, with 2 bases between. The CDR3 loop spans 12 amino acids. The DNA of the CDR3 is TGTGCCAGCAGCTTAGGGGGAAACACCATATATTTT. Amino acids: CASSLGGNTIYF.

In DNA form, the CDR3 reads TGTGCCAGCAGCCACATTATGGCGGGACCCTTAGATACGCAGTATTTT. It encodes CASSHIMAGPLDTQYF. This chain connects TRBV11-2 to TRBJ2-3, with D perhaps TRBD2 (6 bases). Deletions cut 5 bases from V and 5 bases from J, with 20 bases between. The germline V gene has CDR1 SGHAT and CDR2 FQNNGV. This CDR3 is built from 16 residues.

Remarks on this clone: Other DNA sequences in the sample encode the same CDR3. The V call is TRBV6-6, the J call TRBJ2-7, with 7 nucleotides matching TRBD1. With 0 bases clipped from V and 0 bases from J, the junction kept 5 bases outside the gene matches. The CDR3 has 16 amino acids. Germline assignment: CDR1 MNHNY and CDR2 SVGAGI (reference sequence). The CDR3 DNA follows: TGTGCCAGCAGTTACTCAGGGGGCACGAGCTCCTACGAGCAGTACTTC. Translation: CASSYSGGTSSYEQYF.

The rearrangement links TRBV6-1 to TRBJ2-1; 8 nucleotides line up with TRBD1. Germline trimming cut 2 bases from V and 8 bases from J; bases unmatched to any gene: 8. Germline-derived CDR1 and CDR2 are MNHNS and SASEGT. The CDR3 covers 15 residues. The CDR3 region is CASSEPTETGDEQFF. The DNA of the CDR3 is TGTGCCAGCAGTGAACCTACCGAGACAGGGGATGAGCAGTTCTTC.

DNA of the CDR3: TGCAGCGTTGAGACAGCCCAAGTTGAAGCTTTCTTT. Translating gives CSVETAQVEAFF. The chain joins TRBV29-1 to TRBJ1-1, with D perhaps TRBD1 (5 bases). The CDR3 sequence is 12 residues long. From germline, CDR1 is SQVTM and CDR2 ANQGSEA. V shed 3 bases and J shed 7 bases, with 12 bases lying between them.